This note documents a single TCR beta chain sequence. A read error may explain this, as a much larger clone is one base away. The sample originates from a study of T cell repertoires in cytomegalovirus infection. TCRdb reprocessed the reads via MiXCR and lists one record per CDR3 protein. The table lists roughly 760,000 distinct CDR3 sequences, 35% of them singletons. Germline CDR1 and CDR2: SGHTA and FQGNSA. The CDR3 is made up of 17 amino acids. The sequenced sample was PBMCs. This sequence was found in a human donor in good health (CMV status not recorded). Some clones in this sample may be carry-over from other donors' samples. The chain carries TRBV7-2 and TRBJ2-7, with D maybe TRBD2 (6 bases). The CDR3 coding sequence is TGTGCCAGCAGCTTCCTGTGGGGAGGCCAAGGCTCCCACGAGCAGTACTTC. It encodes CASSFLWGGQGSHEQYF.